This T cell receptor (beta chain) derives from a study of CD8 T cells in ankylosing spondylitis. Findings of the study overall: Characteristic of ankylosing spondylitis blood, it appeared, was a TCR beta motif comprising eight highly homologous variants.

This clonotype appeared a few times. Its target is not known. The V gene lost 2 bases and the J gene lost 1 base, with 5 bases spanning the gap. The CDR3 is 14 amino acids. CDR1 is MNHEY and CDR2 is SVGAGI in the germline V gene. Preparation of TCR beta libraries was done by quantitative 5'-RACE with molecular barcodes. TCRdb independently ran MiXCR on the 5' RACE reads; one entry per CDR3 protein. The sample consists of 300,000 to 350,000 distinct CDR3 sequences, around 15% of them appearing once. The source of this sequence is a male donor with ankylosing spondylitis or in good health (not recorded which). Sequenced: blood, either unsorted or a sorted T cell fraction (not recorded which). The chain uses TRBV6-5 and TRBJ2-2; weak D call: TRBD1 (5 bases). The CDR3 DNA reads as TGTGCCAGCAGTTACACAGGGAACACCGGGGAGCTGTTTTTT. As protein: CASSYTGNTGELFF.